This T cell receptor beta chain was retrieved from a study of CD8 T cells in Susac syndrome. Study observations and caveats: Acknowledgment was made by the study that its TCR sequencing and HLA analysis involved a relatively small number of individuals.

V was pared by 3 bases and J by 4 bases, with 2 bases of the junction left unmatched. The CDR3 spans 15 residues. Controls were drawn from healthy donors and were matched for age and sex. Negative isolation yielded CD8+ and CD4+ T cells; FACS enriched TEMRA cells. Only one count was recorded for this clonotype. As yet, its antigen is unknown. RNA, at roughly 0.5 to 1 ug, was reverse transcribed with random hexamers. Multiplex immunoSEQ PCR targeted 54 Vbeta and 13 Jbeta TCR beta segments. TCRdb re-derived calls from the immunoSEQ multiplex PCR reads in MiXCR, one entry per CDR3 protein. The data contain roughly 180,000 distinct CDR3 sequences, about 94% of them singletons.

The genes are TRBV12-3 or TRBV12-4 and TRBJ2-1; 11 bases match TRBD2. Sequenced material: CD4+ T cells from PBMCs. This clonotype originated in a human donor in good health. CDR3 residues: CASSFSGRVYNEQFF. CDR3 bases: TGTGCCAGCAGTTTTAGCGGGAGGGTATACAATGAGCAGTTCTTC.